This TCR beta chain stems from a study of radiotherapy plus CTLA-4 blockade in lung cancer. Data came from immunoSEQ multiplex PCR; TCRdb stores just in-frame clones and leaves some out. This table has about 56,000 clones, over 75% appearing once. This clone was picked up one time. CDR3 length: 15 residues. Germline V gene data show CDR1 as SGHNT and CDR2 as YENEEA. V lost 1 base, J lost 5 bases, and 11 bases lay in between. V gene TRBV11-3 combines with J gene TRBJ2-2, with D maybe TRBD2 (5 bases). The sample was peripheral blood, taken from a patient treated with radiotherapy plus ipilimumab. This TCR was recovered from a human donor with non-small cell lung cancer who had a complete response to radiotherapy plus ipilimumab. CDR3 in amino acids: CASSLGFEGTGELFF. For the CDR3, the DNA is TGTGCCAGCAGCTTAGGTTTCGAGGGTACCGGGGAGCTGTTTTTT.